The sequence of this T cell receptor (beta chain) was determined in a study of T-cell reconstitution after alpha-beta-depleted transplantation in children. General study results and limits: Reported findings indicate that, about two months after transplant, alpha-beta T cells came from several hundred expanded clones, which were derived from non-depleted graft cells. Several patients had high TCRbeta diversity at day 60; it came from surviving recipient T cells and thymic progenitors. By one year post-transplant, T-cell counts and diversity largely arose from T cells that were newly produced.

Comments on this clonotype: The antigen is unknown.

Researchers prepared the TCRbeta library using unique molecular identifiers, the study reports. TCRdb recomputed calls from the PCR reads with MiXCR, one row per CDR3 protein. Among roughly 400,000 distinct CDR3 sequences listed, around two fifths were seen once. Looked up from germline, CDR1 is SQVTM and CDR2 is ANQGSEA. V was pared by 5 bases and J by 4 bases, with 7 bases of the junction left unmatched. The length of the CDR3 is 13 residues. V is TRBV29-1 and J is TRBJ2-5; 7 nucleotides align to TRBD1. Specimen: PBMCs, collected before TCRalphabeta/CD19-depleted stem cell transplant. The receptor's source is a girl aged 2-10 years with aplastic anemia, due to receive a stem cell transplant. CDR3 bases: TGCAGCGTTACACAGGGGATAGGAGAGACCCAGTACTTC. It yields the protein CSVTQGIGETQYF.